This T cell receptor (beta chain) was captured by sequencing in a study of cytomegalovirus exposure and HLA in healthy donors. Vbeta (60) and Jbeta (13) primers were used in the PCR. Using immunoSEQ multiplex PCR, the repertoire was profiled, and TCRdb retains in-frame clones only, with some absent. The sample holds fewer than 110,000 clones, roughly 80% seen once. From germline, CDR1 is SGHAT and CDR2 FQNNGV. This CDR3 contains 14 residues. V shed 5 bases, J shed 2 bases, and the junction held 4 bases outside the gene matches. This TCR came from a man between 40 and 49 years old in good health and CMV-seronegative. The sample was PBMCs. The chain carries TRBV11-2 and TRBJ2-3; 7 nucleotides match TRBD2. CDR3 region: CASSPGLFTDTQYF. The CDR3 bases are TGTGCCAGCAGCCCGGGACTATTCACAGATACGCAGTATTTT.